A selection of T cell receptor beta chains follows, all from one sample in a study of T-cell memory formation after mild COVID-19. TCRdb fed the 5' RACE reads into MiXCR, producing one record per CDR3 protein. The table includes 250,000 to 300,000 distinct CDR3 sequences, 15% to 20% detected once. The sequenced sample consisted of PBMCs or a T cell subset sorted from them (not recorded which). The receptor source for this set is a man aged 18 to 29 who had mild COVID-19 (a few samples of this study predate the infection). Cell type and time point are not known. CDR3s leave out the opening cysteine and the closing phenylalanine or tryptophan. Clone size is stated in some rows and not others, as once, few, many or a class when expanded.

TRBJ1-2,NA,TRBV10-3,15,AISDHEGPSRARGYT
TRBJ2-5,NA,TRBV4-1,13,ASSRLAGAGETQY
TRBJ1-1,few,TRBV6-5,13,ASSLYQGVGTEAF
TRBJ2-7,NA,TRBV4-1,14,ASSQVDSAGYGEQY
TRBJ1-1,NA,TRBV3-1,13,ASSQGGSENTEAF
TRBJ1-5,NA,TRBV4-3,12,ASSQGQGGQPQH
TRBJ2-1,many,TRBV5-1,10,ASGTDYNEQF
TRBJ2-3,many,TRBV6-6,13,ASTRQGGPADTQY
TRBJ2-3,NA,TRBV5-4,15,ASSSTTGALGTDTQY
TRBJ2-2,few,TRBV19,11,AWTGKNTGELF
TRBJ2-2,NA,TRBV30,12,ACVSPTGPGELF
TRBJ1-5,few,TRBV10-3,10,AGRNRGQPQH
TRBJ2-1,few,TRBV7-6,15,ASSIDLRRGGHNEQF
TRBJ1-4,few,TRBV9,11,ASSVGANEKLF
TRBJ2-6,NA,TRBV4-3,15,ASSQDGTSSGANVLT
TRBJ1-2,NA,TRBV7-2,11,ASSFSPNYGYT
TRBJ2-4,NA,TRBV9,14,ASSVDPKGARNIQY
TRBJ1-6,NA,TRBV7-2,13,ASSPGQGAGSPLH
TRBJ1-5,many,TRBV18,14,ASSTGGTNNNQPQH
TRBJ1-2,few,TRBV6-2/TRBV6-3,14,ASSPLPGRRVDGYT
TRBJ1-2,NA,TRBV6-5,13,ASSYSSGGAYGYT
TRBJ2-1,few,TRBV7-9,13,ASKSLLTRYNEQF
TRBJ2-7,NA,TRBV4-3,13,ASSQDYGSWSEQY
TRBJ2-2,few,TRBV4-3,16,ASSHPTLAGLWAGELF
TRBJ1-1,once,TRBV5-6,12,ASSSLQGETEAF
TRBJ2-7,few,TRBV5-1,13,ASRNGQGGSYEQY
TRBJ2-1,NA,TRBV20-1,11,SATTAGDNEQF
TRBJ1-2,few,TRBV20-1,10,SARDATRGYT
TRBJ1-2,NA,TRBV12-3/TRBV12-4,9,ASSFEGGYT
TRBJ2-1,NA,TRBV20-1,11,SATRPGGSKQF